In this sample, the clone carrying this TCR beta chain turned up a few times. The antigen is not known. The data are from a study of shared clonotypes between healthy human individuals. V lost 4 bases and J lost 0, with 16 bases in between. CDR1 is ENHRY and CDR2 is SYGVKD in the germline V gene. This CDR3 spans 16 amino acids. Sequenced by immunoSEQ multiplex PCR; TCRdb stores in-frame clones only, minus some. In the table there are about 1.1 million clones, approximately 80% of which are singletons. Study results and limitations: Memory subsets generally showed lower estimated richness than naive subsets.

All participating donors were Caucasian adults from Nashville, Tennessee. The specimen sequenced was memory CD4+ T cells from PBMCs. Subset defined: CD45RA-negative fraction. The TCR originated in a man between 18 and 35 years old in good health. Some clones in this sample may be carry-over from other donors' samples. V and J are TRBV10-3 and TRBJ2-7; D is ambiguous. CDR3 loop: CAISVSQLKSSYEQYF. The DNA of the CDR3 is TGTGCCATCAGTGTCTCCCAACTAAAAAGCTCCTACGAGCAGTACTTC.